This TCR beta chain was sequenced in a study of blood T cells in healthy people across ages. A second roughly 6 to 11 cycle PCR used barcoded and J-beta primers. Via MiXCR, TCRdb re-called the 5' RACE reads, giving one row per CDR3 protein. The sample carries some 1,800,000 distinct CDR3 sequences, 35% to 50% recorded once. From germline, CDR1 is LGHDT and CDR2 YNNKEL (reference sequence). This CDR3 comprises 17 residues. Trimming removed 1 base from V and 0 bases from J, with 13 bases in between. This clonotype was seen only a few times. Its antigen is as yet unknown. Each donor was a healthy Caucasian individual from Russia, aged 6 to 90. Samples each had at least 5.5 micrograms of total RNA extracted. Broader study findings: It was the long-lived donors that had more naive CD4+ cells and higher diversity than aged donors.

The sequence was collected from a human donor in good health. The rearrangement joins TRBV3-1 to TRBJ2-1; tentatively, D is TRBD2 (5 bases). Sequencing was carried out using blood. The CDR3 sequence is CASSQVPDFNSYNEQFF. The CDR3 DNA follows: TGTGCCAGCAGCCAAGTGCCGGACTTTAACTCCTACAATGAGCAGTTCTTC.